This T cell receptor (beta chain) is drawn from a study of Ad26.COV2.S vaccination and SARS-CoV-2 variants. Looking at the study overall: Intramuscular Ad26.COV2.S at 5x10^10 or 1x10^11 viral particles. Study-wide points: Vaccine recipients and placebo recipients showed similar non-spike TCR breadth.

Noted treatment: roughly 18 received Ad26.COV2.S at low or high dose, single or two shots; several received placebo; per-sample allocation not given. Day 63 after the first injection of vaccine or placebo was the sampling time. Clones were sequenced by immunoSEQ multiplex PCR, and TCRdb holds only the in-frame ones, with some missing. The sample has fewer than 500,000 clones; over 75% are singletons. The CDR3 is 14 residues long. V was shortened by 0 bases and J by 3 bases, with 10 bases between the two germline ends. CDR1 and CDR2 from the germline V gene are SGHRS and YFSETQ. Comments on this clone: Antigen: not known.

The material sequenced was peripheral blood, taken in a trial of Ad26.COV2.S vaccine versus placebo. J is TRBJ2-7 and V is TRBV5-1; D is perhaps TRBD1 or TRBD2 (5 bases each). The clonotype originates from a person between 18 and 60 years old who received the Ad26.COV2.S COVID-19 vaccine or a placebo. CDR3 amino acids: CASSLVGENYEQYF. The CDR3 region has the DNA TGCGCCAGCAGCTTGGTGGGGGAAAACTACGAGCAGTACTTC. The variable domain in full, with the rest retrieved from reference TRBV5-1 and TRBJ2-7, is KAGVTQTPRYLIKTRGQQVTLSCSPISGHRSVSWYQQTPGQGLQFLFEYFSETQRNKGNFPGRFSGRQFSNSRSEMNVSTLELGDSALYLCASSLVGENYEQYFGPGTRLTVT.